The 25 T cell receptor beta chains in this list originate from one sample, sequenced in a study of T cell clusters in autoimmune cytopenias. One tube held mixed TRB-A and TRB-B primer pools for touch-down PCR. TCRdb re-called the multiplex PCR reads and gives one entry per CDR3 protein, without DNA. The repertoire shows under 8,500 distinct CDR3 sequences; the top ten hold approximately 5.4%. Each sample's input was around 250 ng genomic DNA, some 40,000 genome equivalents. Specimen: peripheral blood. The receptors originated from a human donor with an autoimmune cytopenia or autoimmune hepatitis (not recorded which).

Considering frequency, this clonotype is medium-sized. The chain combines TRBV30 with TRBJ1-2; TCRdb proposes TRBD1, but this gene call is untestable without DNA. In germline, CDR1 is GTSNPN, CDR2 SVGIG (reference sequence). This CDR3 has 12 amino acids. The chain's CDR3 is CAWNPGSYGYTF.

V and J are TRBV20-1 and TRBJ2-7; TCRdb's D call, TRBD2, is unchecked because there is no DNA. In germline, CDR1 is DFQATT, CDR2 SNEGSKA (reference sequence). The CDR3 extends over 11 amino acids. CDR3 sequence: CSANLAGEQYF.

The chain carries TRBV30 and TRBJ2-3; with no DNA, the TCRdb D assignment of TRBD1 cannot be verified. CDR1 and CDR2 from the germline V gene are GTSNPN and SVGIG (reference sequence). The CDR3 covers 16 residues. CDR3 amino acids: CAWTIGTPTFTDTQYF. The whole variable domain, remainder taken from reference TRBV30 and TRBJ2-3, is SQTIHQWPATLVQPVGSPLSLECTVEGTSNPNLYWYRQAAGRGLQLLFYSVGIGQISSEVPQNLSASRPQDRQFILSSKKLLLSDSGFYLCAWTIGTPTFTDTQYFGPGTRLTVL.

This clonotype is called medium-sized based on its frequency. The V gene is TRBV19, the J gene TRBJ2-2; TCRdb names TRBD2, which stays unverified in the absence of DNA. This CDR3 is 15 amino acids long. The germline V gene has CDR1 LNHDA and CDR2 SQIVND (reference sequence). The CDR3 is CASRKAGANTGELFF.

This clonotype registers medium-sized by frequency. This chain's CDR3 is CASSREQGNTGELFF. The V gene is TRBV12-3 or TRBV12-4, the J gene TRBJ2-2; the TCRdb D gene call, TRBD1, has no DNA to confirm it. The CDR3 is 15 residues long.

Measured by frequency, this clonotype is medium-sized. This chain connects TRBV6-5 to TRBJ1-2; TCRdb indicates TRBD1, and absent DNA this call remains unverified. CDR1 is MNHEY and CDR2 is SVGAGI in the germline V gene. The CDR3 contains 15 residues. CDR3 protein: CASSSRPERVYGYTF.

CDR3 sequence: CASSLGINTGELFF. This chain joins TRBV5-4 and TRBJ2-2. Germline V lookup: CDR1 SGHNT, CDR2 YYREEE (reference sequence). The CDR3 length is 14 residues.

This clonotype is labeled medium-sized (0.01 to 0.1%) based on frequency. The J gene is TRBJ1-1, the V gene TRBV29-1. CDR3 length: 14 amino acids. Per the germline V gene, CDR1 is SQVTM and CDR2 is ANQGSEA. The CDR3 loop reads CSVVRGGVNTEAFF.

V gene TRBV6-4 combines with J gene TRBJ1-2. The CDR3 sequence is 14 residues long. Germline V CDR1 and CDR2: MRHNA, SNTAGT. This CDR3 reads CASSSYSGNYGYTF.

In terms of frequency, this clonotype is medium-sized. The gene calls are TRBV12-3 or TRBV12-4 and TRBJ1-5. The CDR3 length is 13 residues. The CDR3 loop is CASSLHSNQPQHF.

By frequency, this clonotype is medium-sized (0.01 to 0.1%). The chain has TRBV12-3 or TRBV12-4 and TRBJ2-7; no DNA is available, so the TRBD2 call from TCRdb remains unchecked. This CDR3 is built from 17 residues. The CDR3 spells CASSLDRLAGGSYEQYF.

By frequency, this clonotype registers medium-sized. The chain recombines TRBV6-5 with TRBJ2-5; TCRdb's D gene call, TRBD2, goes unchecked for lack of DNA. This CDR3 has 14 amino acids. Germline V CDR1 and CDR2: MNHEY, SVGAGI. The CDR3: CASSAREDGETQYF.

J is TRBJ1-2 and V is TRBV6-6; without DNA, the TCRdb call of TRBD1 cannot be checked. Germline values: CDR1 MNHNY, CDR2 SVGAGI (reference sequence). The CDR3 covers 14 residues. The CDR3 loop is CASSYSDRVISYTF.

This CDR3 reads CASTRGLAEDTQYF. The chain carries TRBV5-4 and TRBJ2-3; as DNA is missing, the TRBD2 call by TCRdb cannot be tested. CDR1 is SGHNT, CDR2 YYREEE, per germline (reference sequence). This CDR3 spans 14 amino acids.

The V gene is TRBV5-5, the J gene TRBJ2-4. Per germline, CDR1 SGHKS and CDR2 YYEKEE (reference sequence). This CDR3 contains 13 residues. The CDR3: CASSLGRENIQYF.

This clonotype counts as medium-sized by frequency. The rearrangement uses TRBV19 and TRBJ2-1; TCRdb's assignment of TRBD2 cannot be checked, as there is no DNA. CDR1 and CDR2 from the germline V gene are LNHDA and SQIVND (reference sequence). The CDR3 is 12 residues long. CDR3: CASSTGPSPEFF.

The V call is TRBV6-2 or TRBV6-3, the J call TRBJ1-6; absent DNA, TCRdb's TRBD1 call cannot be checked. CDR3 size: 17 residues. CDR1 and CDR2 (germline): MNHEY, SVGEGT. The CDR3 sequence: CASSHMGQGVGSSPLHF.

The chain employs TRBV6-2 or TRBV6-3 and TRBJ2-7; there is no DNA to check the TCRdb D call of TRBD2. The CDR3 loop spans 16 amino acids. From germline, CDR1 is MNHEY and CDR2 SVGEGT. Here the CDR3 reads CASSRGPPSSSYEQYF.

According to its frequency, this clonotype is medium-sized. This chain uses TRBV6-1 with TRBJ1-1; the TRBD1 assignment by TCRdb is unverifiable without DNA. This CDR3 comprises 13 residues. Germline-derived CDR1 and CDR2 are MNHNS and SASEGT. The CDR3 is CASSGTTNTEAFF.

This clonotype shows up as medium-sized (0.01 to 0.1%) by frequency. This chain uses TRBV27 with TRBJ1-2; TCRdb proposes TRBD1, but this gene call is untestable without DNA. The CDR3 consists of 14 residues. Germline CDR1 is MNHEY and CDR2 is SMNVEV (reference sequence). CDR3 loop: CASSSGTGAYGYTF.

This clonotype is called medium-sized based on its frequency. The chain recombines TRBV6-5 with TRBJ2-2; the D gene TCRdb calls, TRBD1, cannot be checked with no DNA. The CDR3 loop spans 15 amino acids. From germline, CDR1 is MNHEY and CDR2 SVGAGI. The CDR3 spells CASSSRQGATGELFF.

CDR3 residues: CASRPGTSSIQYF. The J gene is TRBJ2-4, the V gene TRBV6-1; TCRdb's D gene call, TRBD2, goes unchecked for lack of DNA. CDR1 is MNHNS and CDR2 is SASEGT in the germline V gene. This CDR3 is built from 13 residues.

This clonotype ranks as medium-sized in terms of frequency. The V and J genes are TRBV19 and TRBJ1-1; TCRdb selects TRBD1, and the lack of DNA leaves this call unchecked. CDR3 length: 16 amino acids. The germline V gene has CDR1 LNHDA and CDR2 SQIVND (reference sequence). The CDR3 sequence is CASSTLTRTVNTEAFF.

CDR3 protein: CASSLNTGELFF. This chain joins TRBV28 and TRBJ2-2. Germline V gene sequence: CDR1 MDHEN, CDR2 SYDVKM. The CDR3 is 12 amino acids.

V and J are TRBV11-2 and TRBJ2-2. Germline V gene data show CDR1 as SGHAT and CDR2 as FQNNGV. This CDR3 region has 15 residues. The CDR3 reads CASSLTKANTGELFF.